The rows below give T cell receptor beta chains drawn from one sample of a study of T cells expressing NK-cell markers. TCRdb re-called the 5' RACE reads; every CDR3 protein appears as one record, without DNA. In total, the table holds some 440,000 distinct CDR3 sequences. The material sequenced was blood T cells: a sorted CD56 or NKG2C T cell subset, CD4+ or CD8+ T cells, or bulk PBMC T cells (not recorded which). The receptors shown here come from a woman aged 45-65 years in good health. The CDR3 runs from the conserved cysteine through the conserved F or W.

j_call | v_call | cdr3_length | cdr3_aa
TRBJ2-5 | TRBV5-1 | 16 | CASSSTPITGGETQYF
TRBJ2-1 | TRBV27 | 19 | CASNYRNKISGSSYNEQFF
TRBJ2-6 | TRBV18 | 18 | CASSSSGTGTSGANVLTF
TRBJ2-3 | TRBV2 | 16 | CASSTGTRPYTDTQYF
TRBJ2-5 | TRBV4-1 | 16 | CASSQVQGRSRETQYF
TRBJ2-7 | TRBV4-1 | 19 | CASSQHDTTRAGGTYEQYF
TRBJ1-1 | TRBV4-1 | 12 | CASRGGASEAFF
TRBJ2-1 | TRBV4-1 | 16 | CASSQDPQGRGSGQFF
TRBJ2-3 | TRBV6-1 | 15 | CASSGPGLAIDTQYF
TRBJ1-3 | TRBV5-1 | 16 | CASSLEAQGGSDTIYF
TRBJ1-5 | TRBV12-3/TRBV12-4 | 15 | CASSRRQGRYQPQHF
TRBJ1-1 | TRBV12-3/TRBV12-4 | 13 | CASSLHQSTEAFF
TRBJ2-1 | TRBV5-1 | 13 | CASSLLGANEQFF
TRBJ2-7 | TRBV24-1 | 14 | CATSGGTSGYEQYF
TRBJ2-1 | TRBV10-1 | 12 | CASSDFGNEQFF
TRBJ2-3 | TRBV2 | 15 | CASSQQAAVTDTQYF
TRBJ2-3 | TRBV5-1 | 17 | CASSPGRQAMAVDTQYF
TRBJ2-2 | TRBV4-1 | 16 | CASSQPGQGRAGELFF
TRBJ2-5 | TRBV20-1 | 12 | CSAPGLKETQYF
TRBJ1-1 | TRBV7-9 | 14 | CASSLIGTAGEAFF
TRBJ1-4 | TRBV20-1 | 14 | CSARAAEHPRKLFF
TRBJ1-5 | TRBV6-6 | 17 | CASSYSITQGWNQPQHF
TRBJ1-1 | TRBV10-1 | 13 | CASSGQANTEAFF
TRBJ2-5 | TRBV12-3/TRBV12-4 | 11 | CASSRGSAQYF
TRBJ1-5 | TRBV20-1 | 11 | CSQGGGQPQHF
TRBJ2-3 | TRBV20-1 | 14 | CSATKAGLTDTQYF
TRBJ2-2 | TRBV5-1 | 14 | CASSLLDRAGELFF
TRBJ2-1 | TRBV29-1 | 17 | CSVEGVGLAGTYNEQFF
TRBJ1-1 | TRBV20-1 | 13 | CSAKTGEGVEAFF
TRBJ2-4 | TRBV19 | 14 | CASSIPGRLNIQYF
TRBJ2-1 | TRBV24-1 | 13 | CATSDTQVDEQFF
TRBJ2-3 | TRBV2 | 12 | CARDREGDTQYF
TRBJ1-2 | TRBV14 | 14 | CASSQEGGYYGYTF
TRBJ2-1 | TRBV10-3 | 17 | CAISESTGLAGGTEQFF
TRBJ2-7 | TRBV3-1 | 14 | CASSHGKGPYEQYF
TRBJ2-1 | TRBV24-1 | 13 | CATSPGNGHLQFF
TRBJ1-1 | TRBV5-6 | 15 | CASSGPQGVNTEAFF
TRBJ2-1 | TRBV24-1 | 14 | CATSEPGGGNEQFF
TRBJ2-7 | TRBV6-1 | 14 | CASSEGSGTYEQYF
TRBJ2-5 | TRBV20-1 | 13 | CSARWQGTETQYF
TRBJ2-1 | TRBV7-9 | 14 | CASPGQRGINEQFF
TRBJ1-5 | TRBV6-1 | 15 | CASSTGTGVNQPQHF
TRBJ2-1 | TRBV20-1 | 15 | CSAKLLADRSNEQFF
TRBJ2-3 | TRBV18 | 17 | CASSPRRDRGETDTQYF
TRBJ1-5 | TRBV12-3/TRBV12-4 | 13 | CASSLDKLGPQHF
TRBJ2-1 | TRBV5-1 | 15 | CASSLASGRSNEQFF
TRBJ2-1 | TRBV4-1 | 13 | CASSGGPPNEQFF
TRBJ1-1 | TRBV5-1 | 15 | CASSLEGPMNTEAFF
TRBJ1-2 | TRBV28 | 14 | CASSSQGRVYGYTF
TRBJ2-1 | TRBV5-6 | 18 | CASTRTSGSTLGGGEQFF
TRBJ2-1 | TRBV29-1 | 11 | CSVGEYNEQFF
TRBJ2-2 | TRBV5-1 | 14 | CASTGLGGTGELFF
TRBJ2-1 | TRBV5-1 | 14 | CASSHDAGEVEQFF
TRBJ2-7 | TRBV6-2/TRBV6-3 | 15 | CASRSSGMSAYEQYF
TRBJ2-2 | TRBV7-8 | 13 | CASSLGERGELFF